This TCR beta chain was sequenced for a study of T cells in Graves' hyperthyroidism and ophthalmopathy. Findings and caveats of the study: In blood, most of the thyroid clonotypes expanded above 0.001 were also present.

Active moderate-to-severe ophthalmopathy, Clinical Activity Score at least 3, NOSPECS at least 4, under 3 months' duration. TCR beta CDR3 regions were amplified from RNA transcripts. TCR CDR3 underwent first-round RT-PCR with the HTBI primer set. TCRdb analysed the multiplex PCR reads with MiXCR anew, one entry per CDR3 protein. The sample carries about half a million distinct CDR3 sequences, 22% recorded once. About this clonotype itself: Its antigen is unknown.

V was shortened by 3 bases and J by 4 bases, with 6 bases between the two germline ends. Germline-derived CDR1 and CDR2 are LGHNA and YSLEER. The CDR3 sequence is 12 residues long. The TCR sequence derives from a woman between 65 and 79 years old with Graves' ophthalmopathy. V is TRBV4-3 and J is TRBJ1-2; D unresolved. Specimen: blood. CDR3 loop: CASSHDVYGYTF. The CDR3 region has the DNA TGCGCCAGCAGCCATGATGTCTATGGCTACACCTTC.